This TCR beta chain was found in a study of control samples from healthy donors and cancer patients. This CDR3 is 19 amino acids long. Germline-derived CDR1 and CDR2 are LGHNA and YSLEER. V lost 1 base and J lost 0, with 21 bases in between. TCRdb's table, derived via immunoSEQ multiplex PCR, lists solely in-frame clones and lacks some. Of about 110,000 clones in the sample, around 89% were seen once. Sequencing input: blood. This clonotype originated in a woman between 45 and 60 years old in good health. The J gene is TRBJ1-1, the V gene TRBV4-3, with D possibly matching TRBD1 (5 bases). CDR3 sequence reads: CASSQVPGLERGLNTEAFF. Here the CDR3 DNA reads TGCGCCAGCAGCCAAGTACCGGGGCTGGAGAGGGGTCTGAACACTGAAGCTTTCTTT.